The source of this TCR beta chain is a study of OX40 agonist ivuxolimab in advanced cancers. Broader study findings: Expanded peripheral T-cell antigen specificity went undetermined. CD4+ and CD8+ T cells in blood underwent clonal expansion by week 6 at 0.1 to 3.0 mg/kg.

This clone was seen a few times. Antigen: not known. Clones were read by immunoSEQ multiplex PCR, and TCRdb kept only the in-frame ones, dropping some. The sample carries 36,000 or so clones, roughly 77% recorded once. With baseline, cycle 4 day 1, and cycle 7 day 1 as timepoints, blood was sampled. Trimming cost V 6 bases and J 0 bases, with 11 bases left between them. The CDR3 is made up of 15 amino acids. CDR1 MDHEN and CDR2 SYDVKM come from the germline V gene. The sample was CD4+ or CD8+ T cells sorted from blood, taken in a trial of the OX40 agonist ivuxolimab. This receptor was obtained from an adult with an advanced solid tumor such as melanoma, head and neck, liver or kidney cancer. The rearrangement joins TRBV28 to TRBJ1-4; D unresolved. The CDR3 here is CASSRRRATNEKLFF. The CDR3 DNA follows: TGTGCCAGCAGCCGAAGACGCGCAACTAATGAAAAACTGTTTTTT.